This T cell receptor beta chain was captured by sequencing in a study of blood T cells in healthy people across ages. General study points: Significant beta diversity loss was already apparent by age roughly 43, declining roughly linearly. It was held that the diversity estimates obtained from one million T cells were underestimates.

Sample-barcoded 5' priming and a J-beta primer mix drove a second PCR of roughly 7 to 11 cycles. TCRdb reprocessed the 5' RACE reads with MiXCR, giving one entry per CDR3 protein. The table has roughly 1.7 million distinct CDR3 sequences, roughly 32% seen once. Extraction of total RNA produced a minimum of 5 micrograms from each sample. V lost 1 base and J 2 bases, leaving 9 bases between the germline ends. From germline, CDR1 is MNHNS and CDR2 SASEGT. The CDR3 extends over 14 amino acids. With respect to this clonotype: Its cognate antigen is unknown.

The sequence was collected from a woman aged 25 to 39 in good health. Input material: blood. J is TRBJ2-7 and V is TRBV6-1; a possible D gene is TRBD1 (5 bases). Written as DNA, the CDR3 is TGTGCCAGCAGTGAAGAGGGGCGTACCTACGAGCAGTACTTC. Protein: CASSEEGRTYEQYF.